Listed below are T cell receptor beta chains from one sample, sequenced in a study of cytomegalovirus exposure and HLA in healthy donors. Profiling relied on immunoSEQ multiplex PCR, and the TCRdb table lists in-frame clones only, not all of them. The profile shows 150,000 to 200,000 clones, 85% of them singletons. The specimen sequenced was PBMCs. These receptors all stem from a man between 18 and 35 years old in good health and CMV-seropositive. Each CDR3 is given with its conserved first and last residue.

J gene: TRBJ2-5
V gene: TRBV28
CDR3 protein: CASSPGSQETQYF

J gene: TRBJ2-3
V gene: TRBV5-1
CDR3 protein: CASSLTGGADTQYF

J gene: TRBJ1-5
V gene: TRBV4-1
CDR3 protein: CASSQGSTDSNQPQHF

J gene: TRBJ2-5
V gene: TRBV2
CDR3 protein: CASSQLATQYF

J gene: TRBJ2-1
V gene: TRBV7-9
CDR3 protein: CASSFSPLATGGTDNEQFF

J gene: TRBJ2-2
V gene: TRBV27
CDR3 protein: CASSDGGSLTGELFF

J gene: TRBJ2-2
V gene: TRBV6-4
CDR3 protein: CASSRTGGDTGELFF

J gene: TRBJ2-7
V gene: TRBV5-6
CDR3 protein: CASSGGQGRLLYEQYF

J gene: TRBJ2-1
V gene: TRBV7-6
CDR3 protein: CASSFEGPSSYNEQFF

J gene: TRBJ1-5
V gene: TRBV23-1
CDR3 protein: CASSLQSREGRRSNQPQHF

J gene: TRBJ2-7
V gene: TRBV4-2
CDR3 protein: CASSPTGNEQYF

J gene: TRBJ2-1
V gene: TRBV30
CDR3 protein: CAWSVRGSEQFF

J gene: TRBJ2-1
V gene: TRBV25-1
CDR3 protein: CASSETGGYNEQFF

J gene: TRBJ2-3
V gene: TRBV5-1
CDR3 protein: CASSLGSLAGGFADTQYF

J gene: TRBJ2-7
V gene: TRBV27
CDR3 protein: CASRPGHLYEQYF

J gene: TRBJ2-3
V gene: TRBV28
CDR3 protein: CASSSSPGSPGGTDTQYF

J gene: TRBJ2-2
V gene: TRBV6-5
CDR3 protein: CASSYQAGELFF

J gene: TRBJ1-2
V gene: TRBV2
CDR3 protein: CASSEGGGKTF

J gene: TRBJ2-5
V gene: TRBV11-3
CDR3 protein: CASSLGLRETQYF

J gene: TRBJ2-1
V gene: TRBV28
CDR3 protein: CASSPPTGVDPHNEQFF

J gene: TRBJ1-1
V gene: TRBV27
CDR3 protein: CASQQGVTTEAFF

J gene: TRBJ1-1
V gene: TRBV11-2
CDR3 protein: CASSSRGNTEAFF

J gene: TRBJ2-3
V gene: TRBV5-4
CDR3 protein: CASSPPRRGTDTQYF

J gene: TRBJ2-7
V gene: TRBV19
CDR3 protein: CASSSQETYEQYF

J gene: TRBJ1-2
V gene: TRBV7-9
CDR3 protein: CASSLRGDREGDGYTF

J gene: TRBJ2-7
V gene: TRBV10-2
CDR3 protein: CASSEYRTGTYEQYF

J gene: TRBJ1-3
V gene: TRBV7-8
CDR3 protein: CASRLDSDGNTIYF

J gene: TRBJ2-7
V gene: TRBV10-2
CDR3 protein: CATLQGQSDEQYF

J gene: TRBJ2-2
V gene: TRBV27
CDR3 protein: CASKASGGANTGELFF

J gene: TRBJ2-7
V gene: TRBV11-2
CDR3 protein: CASSYRDGAREQYF

J gene: TRBJ2-3
V gene: TRBV27
CDR3 protein: CASSFRSGGRTDTQYF

J gene: TRBJ1-4
V gene: TRBV6-1
CDR3 protein: CASGQGFEKLFF

J gene: TRBJ2-2
V gene: TRBV5-1
CDR3 protein: CASSSTSGRYTGELFF

J gene: TRBJ1-1
V gene: TRBV6-1
CDR3 protein: CASRLRGVVGTEAFF

J gene: TRBJ2-7
V gene: TRBV6-6
CDR3 protein: CATTDTYYEQYF

J gene: TRBJ2-1
V gene: TRBV28
CDR3 protein: CASSPPDPPTSAQQFF

J gene: TRBJ2-2
V gene: TRBV19
CDR3 protein: CASSIGLAGESGELFF

J gene: TRBJ1-5
V gene: TRBV2
CDR3 protein: CASSSTGDRSNQPQHF

J gene: TRBJ2-1
V gene: TRBV11-3
CDR3 protein: CASSSYGLAGVNEQFF

J gene: TRBJ2-1
V gene: TRBV7-9
CDR3 protein: CASSLAGQYNEQFF

J gene: TRBJ1-2
V gene: TRBV6-5
CDR3 protein: CASSYDSPKVDGYTF

J gene: TRBJ2-1
V gene: TRBV9
CDR3 protein: CASSVGGASGGAYEQFF

J gene: TRBJ2-2
V gene: TRBV7-3
CDR3 protein: CASSAQGTGELFF

J gene: TRBJ2-1
V gene: TRBV7-9
CDR3 protein: CATQGVGNEQFF

J gene: TRBJ2-7
V gene: TRBV19
CDR3 protein: CASSPAPGGTYEQYF

J gene: TRBJ2-1
V gene: TRBV5-4
CDR3 protein: CASSFGLAYNEQFF

J gene: TRBJ1-2
V gene: TRBV5-6
CDR3 protein: CASRSGTGAHGYTF